Each of the 22 T cell receptor beta chains below was sequenced from the same sample in a study of T cells in Graves' hyperthyroidism and ophthalmopathy. Amplification of TCR beta CDR3 regions was performed using RNA transcripts as template. During a first-round RT-PCR of the TCR CDR3, the HTBI primer set was used. Using its own MiXCR run on the multiplex PCR reads, TCRdb lists one record per CDR3 protein. The table has 300,000 to 450,000 distinct CDR3 sequences, 13% to 15% seen once. The sequenced sample consisted of blood. The source is a woman aged 30 to 39 with Graves' ophthalmopathy.

There are many counts of this clonotype. The CDR3 spells CASSLVWGRTGVVHEQYF. The CDR3 DNA follows: TGTGCCAGCAGCTTAGTATGGGGGAGGACAGGGGTGGTCCACGAGCAGTACTTC. The V and J genes are TRBV7-8 and TRBJ2-7, with 9 bases that match TRBD1. The CDR3 runs to 18 residues. V was clipped by 1 base and J by 5 bases; unmatched bases: 15. CDR1 is SGHVS, CDR2 FQNEAQ, per germline.

There are many counts of this clonotype. The V and J genes are TRBV11-3 and TRBJ1-4; D uncertain. This CDR3 contains 14 residues. Deletions cut 1 base from V and 6 bases from J, with 9 bases between. Germline values: CDR1 SGHNT, CDR2 YENEEA. CDR3 amino acids: CASSLGDADEKLFF. The CDR3 coding sequence is TGTGCCAGCAGCTTAGGAGACGCGGATGAAAAACTGTTTTTT.

There are many counts of this clonotype. The V gene is TRBV30, the J gene TRBJ2-5; D gene ambiguous. Germline V gene lookup returns CDR1 GTSNPN and CDR2 SVGIG (reference sequence). The ends were cut back, 2 bases at V and 2 bases at J, with 6 bases in the middle. The CDR3 contains 12 residues. The CDR3 bases are TGTGCCTGGAGTCCACCTCAAGAGACCCAGTACTTC. Protein product: CAWSPPQETQYF.

This clonotype appeared many times. The chain employs TRBV30 and TRBJ1-1; D unclear. V was shortened by 2 bases and J by 1 base, with 8 bases between the two germline ends. The CDR3 is 13 amino acids. CDR1 GTSNPN and CDR2 SVGIG come from the germline V gene (reference sequence). This CDR3 reads CAWSRQTNTEAFF. The CDR3, as DNA: TGTGCCTGGAGTAGGCAGACGAACACTGAAGCTTTCTTT.

This clonotype has only a few counts. The chain links TRBV6-5 to TRBJ2-5; TRBD1 might be the D (7 bases). Germline lookup yields CDR1 MNHEY and CDR2 SVGAGI. CDR3 size: 16 residues. V was pared by 3 bases and J by 4 bases, with 18 bases between. The CDR3, as DNA: TGTGCCAGCAGTTATATGGGGGCAGGGGGGATAGAGACCCAGTACTTC. It specifies CASSYMGAGGIETQYF.

This clonotype was seen a handful of times. The chain carries TRBV6-2 or TRBV6-3 and TRBJ1-1; 7 bases are a match to TRBD1. The CDR3 loop spans 15 amino acids. The germline CDR1 and CDR2 sequences are MNHEY and SVGEGT. V was pared by 1 base and J by 4 bases, with 6 bases of the junction left unmatched. CDR3 residues: CASSYYVTGPTEAFF. DNA for the CDR3: TGTGCCAGCAGTTACTACGTGACAGGGCCCACTGAAGCTTTCTTT.

This chain connects TRBV29-1 to TRBJ1-3, with D uncertain. With 7 bases removed from V and 0 bases from J, the gap between germline ends came to 7 bases. Germline CDR1 is SQVTM and CDR2 is ANQGSEA. CDR3 size: 12 residues. This CDR3 reads CSGLRSGNTIYF. The CDR3 DNA sequence: TGCAGCGGATTACGCTCTGGAAACACCATATATTTT.

The gene calls are TRBV20-1 and TRBJ2-2; D remains ambiguous. This CDR3 region has 12 residues. Germline loops: CDR1 DFQATT, CDR2 SNEGSKA (reference sequence). V shed 2 bases and J shed 3 bases, with 4 bases lying between them. CDR3 DNA sequence: TGCAGTGCTAGACTTGACACCGGGGAGCTGTTTTTT. This translates into CSARLDTGELFF.

This clonotype has a count of ten or more. CDR3 nucleotide sequence: TGTGCCAGCAGTTTAGTACAGGGGGCGGGAACTGAAGCTTTCTTT. As protein: CASSLVQGAGTEAFF. This chain links TRBV27 with TRBJ1-1; 9 positions match TRBD1. The V gene's germline CDR1 is MNHEY and CDR2 SMNVEV (reference sequence). The CDR3 consists of 15 residues. V trimming: 2 bases; J trimming: 5 bases; junction bases outside the gene matches: 6.

This chain connects TRBV25-1 to TRBJ2-1; D not certain. Germline CDR1 is MGHDK and CDR2 is SYGVNS. V was clipped by 5 bases and J by 9 bases, with 8 bases between them. The CDR3 is 11 residues long. The CDR3 DNA follows: TGTGCCAGCAGTATGTCAAGTGAGCAGTTCTTC. Translated, it gives CASSMSSEQFF.

J is TRBJ2-1 and V is TRBV27; D not certain. The germline CDR1 and CDR2 sequences are MNHEY and SMNVEV (reference sequence). The CDR3 loop spans 11 amino acids. V lost 5 bases, J lost 9 bases, and 8 bases lay in between. The CDR3 region has the DNA TGTGCCAGCAGTGCCGGCGGTGAGCAGTTCTTC. Translation gives CASSAGGEQFF.

The rearrangement links TRBV20-1 to TRBJ2-7, with D perhaps TRBD1 (6 bases). Germline values: CDR1 DFQATT, CDR2 SNEGSKA (reference sequence). The V end was cut by 4 bases, the J end by 2 bases, with 12 bases between. There are 13 residues in the CDR3. DNA of the CDR3: TGCAGTGCTACCGGGACATCCACCTACGAGCAGTACTTC. Translated, it gives CSATGTSTYEQYF.

In its sample, this clonotype was seen many times. The chain joins TRBV7-9 to TRBJ2-1; D is perhaps TRBD2 (5 bases). The CDR3 sequence is 15 residues long. Germline values: CDR1 SEHNR, CDR2 FQNEAQ (reference sequence). With 6 bases removed from V and 0 bases from J, the gap between germline ends came to 12 bases. The CDR3 sequence: CASRISDGSYNEQFF. CDR3 DNA sequence: TGTGCCAGCAGAATTAGCGATGGCTCCTACAATGAGCAGTTCTTC.

The chain has TRBV2 and TRBJ1-5; perhaps TRBD1 as D (6 bases). The germline V and J ends were trimmed by 8 bases and 4 bases, with 21 bases remaining between them. CDR1 and CDR2 from the germline V gene are SNHLY and FYNNEI. The CDR3 sequence is 16 residues long. CDR3 region: CASGRAEGGGNQPQHF. CDR3 sequence (DNA): TGTGCCAGCGGAAGAGCCGAAGGAGGGGGTAATCAGCCCCAGCATTTT.

This clonotype has at least ten counts. This sequence joins TRBV11-2 and TRBJ2-2; no clear D. The CDR3 is 15 amino acids. The germline gives CDR1 SGHAT, CDR2 FQNNGV. Trimming shortened V by 3 bases and J by 0 bases, and 8 bases separated the two germline ends. The CDR3 sequence: CASSLLISNTGELFF. DNA for the CDR3: TGTGCCAGCAGCTTGCTTATTTCGAACACCGGGGAGCTGTTTTTT.

The sample holds many counts of this clonotype. The CDR3 DNA reads TGTGCCAGCTCACCATCGTGGGGGGAAGGGGAGACCCAGTACTTC. Amino acids: CASSPSWGEGETQYF. J is TRBJ2-5 and V is TRBV18; D is perhaps TRBD2 (6 bases). With 2 bases removed from V and 5 bases from J, the gap between germline ends came to 15 bases. Germline V gene lookup returns CDR1 KGHSH and CDR2 LQKENI. The CDR3 is made up of 15 amino acids.

This clonotype appeared many times. The chain couples TRBV20-1 to TRBJ2-3; 11 bases line up with TRBD1. V lost 4 bases, J lost 7 bases, and 7 bases stayed unmatched. CDR1 is DFQATT, CDR2 SNEGSKA, per germline (reference sequence). This CDR3 is built from 14 residues. The chain's CDR3 is CSAIRDRGGNTQYF. The CDR3 DNA sequence: TGCAGTGCTATCCGGGACAGGGGGGGAAATACGCAGTATTTT.

V and J are TRBV10-1 and TRBJ2-5; the D gene is possibly TRBD2 (6 bases). CDR3 size: 13 residues. V was trimmed by 6 bases and J by 7 bases, leaving 15 bases between them. Germline V CDR1 and CDR2: WNHNN, SYGVQD (reference sequence). The CDR3 reads CASSPGGLGTQYF. In DNA, the CDR3 is TGCGCCAGCAGCCCCGGGGGTCTGGGGACCCAGTACTTC.

On this clonotype: The junction differs from germline at one of its ends, possibly a read error. The genes are TRBV7-2 and TRBJ2-5; 9 bases line up with TRBD2. Germline loops: CDR1 SGHTA, CDR2 FQGNSA. The CDR3 sequence is 15 residues long. The CDR3 DNA sequence: TGTGCCAGCGGCTTAGTTCCTAGCGGGGCCCGAGACCAGTACTTC. Translating it yields CASGLVPSGARDQYF.

This clonotype was recorded at least ten times. The CDR3 sequence: CASSAGKGTDTQYF. DNA of the CDR3: TGTGCCAGCAGCGCAGGAAAGGGCACAGATACGCAGTATTTT. The V and J genes are TRBV7-6 and TRBJ2-3, with unresolved D. The CDR3 sequence is 14 residues long. CDR1 is SGHVS, CDR2 FNYEAQ, per germline. Trimming removed 5 bases from V and 1 base from J, with 10 bases in between.

This clonotype was counted only a few times. The V call is TRBV9, the J call TRBJ1-3; D is perhaps TRBD1 (6 bases). The CDR3 contains 16 residues. Between the trimmed V and J ends, which lost 0 bases and 4 bases, there was a span of 14 bases. The germline V gene encodes CDR1 SGDLS and CDR2 YYNGEE. The CDR3 sequence: CASSVGDTTLGNTIYF. For the CDR3, the DNA is TGTGCCAGCAGCGTAGGGGACACCACTCTGGGAAACACCATATATTTT.

The chain links TRBV19 to TRBJ2-3, with D perhaps matching TRBD2 (5 bases). This CDR3 spans 18 amino acids. Germline V lookup: CDR1 LNHDA, CDR2 SQIVND (reference sequence). Trimming cost V 4 bases and J 0 bases, with 20 bases left between them. CDR3 protein: CASSKSRESGKSTDTQYF. CDR3 nucleotide sequence: TGTGCCAGTAGTAAGTCGAGGGAAAGTGGCAAAAGCACAGATACGCAGTATTTT.